These 24 T cell receptor beta chains were sequenced from one sample in a study of cytomegalovirus exposure and HLA in healthy donors. The PCR used 60 Vbeta and 13 Jbeta primers. The assay was immunoSEQ multiplex PCR, and TCRdb's table has in-frame clones only and misses some. The repertoire consists of around 120,000 clones, with 65% to 80% occurring once and the leading ten covering 30%. The sequencing sample was made of PBMCs. Receptor source: a man aged 55-75 years in good health and CMV-seropositive.

V is TRBV4-1 and J is TRBJ1-4; D unresolved. CDR1 MGHRA and CDR2 YSYEKL come from the germline V gene. Trimming left V 6 bases short and J 8 bases short, with 10 bases between. This CDR3 is built from 12 residues. CDR3 nucleotides: TGCGCCAGCAGGCAGACGGGGGAAAAACTGTTTTTT. It specifies CASRQTGEKLFF.

This clone has a handful of counts. The chain uses TRBV5-4 and TRBJ2-3; TRBD2 matches at 9 bases. The CDR3 loop spans 15 amino acids. Germline CDR1 SGHNT, CDR2 YYREEE (reference sequence). J gave up 1 base and V 0 bases, and 0 bases lay outside the gene matches. CDR3 sequence reads: CASSLASGGTDTQYF. Written as DNA, the CDR3 is TGTGCCAGCAGCTTGGCTAGCGGGGGCACAGATACGCAGTATTTT.

The rearrangement links TRBV4-1 to TRBJ2-7, with a possible D match to TRBD1 (6 bases). The CDR3 spans 16 residues. Germline loops: CDR1 MGHRA, CDR2 YSYEKL. The V gene lost 1 base and the J gene lost 0 bases, with 13 bases spanning the gap. The CDR3 here is CASSQATGQSSYEQYF. DNA for the CDR3: TGCGCCAGCAGCCAAGCAACCGGACAGTCCTCCTACGAGCAGTACTTC.

V usage is TRBV9 and J usage is TRBJ2-1, with 12 bases fitting TRBD2. The V segment lost 4 bases and the J segment 9 bases; nucleotides outside the gene matches: 8. CDR1 and CDR2 (germline): SGDLS, YYNGEE. The length of the CDR3 is 15 residues. The CDR3 DNA reads as TGTGCCAGCAGCTCCAGGACTAGCGGGGCGGGTGAGCAGTTCTTC. Protein: CASSSRTSGAGEQFF. The whole variable domain, remainder taken from reference TRBV9 and TRBJ2-1, is DSGVTQTPKHLITATGQRVTLRCSPRSGDLSVYWYQQSLDQGLQFLIQYYNGEERAKGNILERFSAQQFPDLHSELNLSSLELGDSALYFCASSSRTSGAGEQFFGPGTRLTVL.

The J gene is TRBJ2-3, the V gene TRBV6-1; 7 nucleotides match TRBD2. Per the germline V gene, CDR1 is MNHNS and CDR2 is SASEGT. V lost 2 bases and J lost 5; bases outside the gene matches: 7. The CDR3 has 15 residues. CDR3 loop: CASSETGGAGDTQYF. The CDR3 coding sequence is TGTGCCAGCAGTGAAACGGGAGGTGCTGGAGATACGCAGTATTTT.

In nucleotides, the CDR3 is TGTGCCAGCAGCCGGGGCGGGGGGACCACCGGGGAGCTGTTTTTT. This sequence encodes CASSRGGGTTGELFF. This chain connects TRBV5-4 to TRBJ2-2; 8 bases match TRBD2. In germline, CDR1 is SGHNT, CDR2 YYREEE (reference sequence). The CDR3 extends over 15 amino acids. V gave up 4 bases and J gave up 4 bases; unmatched junction bases: 6.

The rearrangement joins TRBV5-5 to TRBJ1-2; a weak D match, TRBD1 (5 bases). The germline CDR1 and CDR2 sequences are SGHKS and YYEKEE (reference sequence). The V gene lost 2 bases and the J gene lost 4 bases, with 12 bases spanning the gap. This CDR3 region has 14 residues. This CDR3 reads CASSLQEGIYGYTF. DNA of the CDR3: TGTGCCAGCAGCTTACAGGAGGGGATCTATGGCTACACCTTC. The full variable domain, completed using reference TRBV5-5 and TRBJ1-2, is DAGVTQSPTHLIKTRGQQVTLRCSPISGHKSVSWYQQVLGQGPQFIFQYYEKEERGRGNFPDRFSARQFPNYSSELNVNALLLGDSALYLCASSLQEGIYGYTFGSGTRLTVV.

A note on this clone: Mismatch with germline at one junction end may stem from a read error. CDR3 nucleotide sequence: TGTGCTAGCAGCTTAGAAGCGGGGAACTCCTACGAGCAGTACTTC. Protein: CASSLEAGNSYEQYF. V gene TRBV7-7 combines with J gene TRBJ2-7; 7 bases align to TRBD2. There are 15 residues in the CDR3. Germline V gene data show CDR1 as SSHAT and CDR2 as FNYEAQ (reference sequence).

This sequence joins TRBV11-2 and TRBJ1-4; D unresolved. This CDR3 region has 11 residues. Germline lookup yields CDR1 SGHAT and CDR2 FQNNGV. Trimming stripped 3 bases from V and 8 bases from J, with 4 bases between. Written as DNA, the CDR3 is TGTGCCAGCAGCTTCTACGAAAAACTGTTTTTT. This translates into CASSFYEKLFF.

Note on this clone: Other DNA sequences from this sample encode an identical CDR3 as well. The chain employs TRBV5-6 and TRBJ1-2; no reliable D call. CDR1 SGHDT and CDR2 YYEEEE come from the germline V gene. This CDR3 region has 11 residues. Trimming pared 0 bases from V and 8 bases from J, leaving 5 bases between. The CDR3 sequence is CASSLARGYTF. CDR3 bases: TGTGCCAGCAGCTTGGCCCGGGGCTACACCTTC.

This rearrangement joins TRBV5-1 to TRBJ2-7, with 7 bases identical to TRBD1. There are 14 residues in the CDR3. Germline CDR1 SGHRS, CDR2 YFSETQ. Trimming took 0 bases from V and 6 from J; bases not matched to a gene: 6. For the CDR3, the DNA is TGCGCCAGCAGCTTGGAGGGACAGTCGGGCGAGCAGTACTTC. Translation: CASSLEGQSGEQYF.

The sample holds one count of this clone. V and J are TRBV2 and TRBJ2-2; tentatively, D is TRBD1 (6 bases). The CDR3 is made up of 15 amino acids. V dropped 6 bases and J dropped 2 bases, with 13 bases sitting between them. The V gene's germline CDR1 is SNHLY and CDR2 FYNNEI. The CDR3 DNA reads TGTGCCAGCAGGAACGGGGACATAAACACCGGGGAGCTGTTTTTT. Amino acid sequence: CASRNGDINTGELFF.

This chain links TRBV28 with TRBJ1-5; 8 bases match TRBD1. V lost 5 bases and J lost 7; bases outside the gene matches: 1. Germline assignment: CDR1 MDHEN and CDR2 SYDVKM. The CDR3 has 12 residues. The CDR3 sequence: CASSQGAQPQHF. In nucleotides, the CDR3 is TGTGCCAGCAGTCAGGGGGCCCAGCCCCAGCATTTT.

In this sample, this clone turned up a few times. The CDR3 DNA follows: TGCGCCAGCAGCCCGGACGGGTCCGGGGTAAAACAGCAGTACTTC. This translates into CASSPDGSGVKQQYF. V is TRBV5-1 and J is TRBJ2-7, with D possibly matching TRBD2 (5 bases). Germline CDR1 and CDR2: SGHRS and YFSETQ. Trimming shortened V by 4 bases and J by 8 bases, and 22 bases separated the two germline ends. The CDR3 contains 15 residues.

The CDR3 region has the DNA TGTGCCAGCAGACCAAGACAGGGGGACACTGAAGCTTTCTTT. Its translation is CASRPRQGDTEAFF. The chain joins TRBV6-6 to TRBJ1-1; 9 nucleotides agree with TRBD1. Trimming took 6 bases from V and 3 from J; bases not matched to a gene: 5. The CDR3 is 14 residues long. In germline, CDR1 is MNHNY, CDR2 SVGAGI (reference sequence).

The CDR3 is CASSYQQGSTEAFF. The DNA of the CDR3 is TGTGCCAGCAGTTATCAACAGGGATCCACTGAAGCTTTCTTT. This sequence joins TRBV27 and TRBJ1-1, with a possible D match to TRBD1 (6 bases). The CDR3 is 14 amino acids. Trimming stripped 4 bases from V and 4 bases from J, with 13 bases between. Germline V CDR1 and CDR2: MNHEY, SMNVEV (reference sequence).

The gene calls are TRBV19 and TRBJ2-6; D perhaps matches TRBD2 (6 bases). Germline assignment: CDR1 LNHDA and CDR2 SQIVND (reference sequence). The CDR3 runs to 17 residues. V was cut by 5 bases and J by 1 base, with 15 bases left in between. CDR3 loop: CASSPQSGDSGANVLTF. Here the CDR3 DNA reads TGTGCCAGTAGTCCCCAATCGGGGGATTCTGGGGCCAACGTCCTGACTTTC.

This clone was detected a few times. This sequence joins TRBV5-6 and TRBJ1-1; no firm D call. The length of the CDR3 is 17 residues. Germline loops: CDR1 SGHDT, CDR2 YYEEEE. Trimming took 4 bases from V and 4 from J, leaving 23 bases between them. The DNA of the CDR3 is TGTGCCAGCAGCCCGAGAGGAGGCGGCTCACACCCCACTGAAGCTTTCTTT. Translation gives CASSPRGGGSHPTEAFF.

The CDR3 loop reads CASSLTRGLGNEQFF. The CDR3 nucleotides are TGTGCCAGCAGCTTAACCAGGGGCCTGGGCAATGAGCAGTTCTTC. The chain recombines TRBV7-3 with TRBJ2-1, with D possibly TRBD1 on 6 matching bases. This CDR3 contains 15 residues. Germline V gene sequence: CDR1 SGHTA, CDR2 FQGTGA. The V end lost 0 bases, the J end lost 6 bases, and 12 bases lay between the germline ends.

The genes are TRBV6-1 and TRBJ2-3; TRBD1 aligns across 9 bases. The trim removed 2 bases at V and 7 bases at J, leaving 13 bases unmatched. CDR1 MNHNS and CDR2 SASEGT come from the germline V gene. CDR3 length equals 17 residues. The CDR3 region has the DNA TGTGCCAGCAGTGAATTAATAGGGACAGGGTTGTCCCATACGCAGTATTTT. Its translation is CASSELIGTGLSHTQYF.

This chain uses TRBV19 with TRBJ2-6; no reliable D call. Germline V gene sequence: CDR1 LNHDA, CDR2 SQIVND (reference sequence). The CDR3 extends over 16 amino acids. V lost 3 bases and J lost 0, with 9 bases in between. The CDR3 here is CASSIPRPSGANVLTF. CDR3 sequence (DNA): TGTGCCAGTAGTATCCCTAGGCCCTCTGGGGCCAACGTCCTGACTTTC.

The chain links TRBV7-3 to TRBJ2-7, with D possibly matching TRBD1 (6 bases). V was shortened by 2 bases and J by 6 bases, with 14 bases between the two germline ends. Germline CDR1 reads SGHTA; CDR2 reads FQGTGA. The CDR3 has 14 residues. The CDR3 reads CASSLGQGTGEQYF. CDR3 DNA sequence: TGTGCCAGCAGCTTAGGGCAGGGGACGGGCGAGCAGTACTTC.

This clone was seen a handful of times. This chain uses TRBV6-5 with TRBJ2-2, with 7 bases that match TRBD1. The germline gives CDR1 MNHEY, CDR2 SVGAGI. CDR3 size: 15 residues. J was trimmed by 3 bases and V by 2 bases; bases with no gene match: 3. The CDR3 is CASSYGDRYTGELFF. For the CDR3, the DNA is TGTGCCAGCAGTTACGGGGACAGATACACCGGGGAGCTGTTTTTT.

This clone was counted a few times. The rearrangement joins TRBV5-1 to TRBJ2-6; D might be TRBD1 (5 bases). The CDR3 loop spans 16 amino acids. The V end lost 2 bases, the J end lost 4 bases, and 13 bases lay between the germline ends. CDR1 is SGHRS, CDR2 YFSETQ, per germline. The CDR3 here is CASSLTGLGGANVLTF. The CDR3 DNA reads TGCGCCAGCAGCTTAACAGGCCTGGGGGGGGCCAACGTCCTGACTTTC.